The rows below give T cell receptor beta chains drawn from one sample of a study of beta chain features in type 1 diabetes. Sequencing was performed with immunoSEQ multiplex PCR; in TCRdb, only in-frame clones are kept and a portion is missing. The sample includes 200,000 to 250,000 clones, less than 35% of them seen just once. Sequencing input: central memory CD4+ T cells from blood. These receptors were collected from a man younger than 45 in good health. Each CDR3 is given with its conserved first and last residue. Fields, in order: clone size, V gene, J gene, D gene, CDR3 protein, CDR3 DNA. The D gene is left open where the match is weak. Where a row states a size, it is once, few, many or the class of an expanded clone; other rows omit it.

size: -
V: TRBV6-6
J: TRBJ2-6
D: -
CDR3: CASHGTSGANVLTF
DNA: TGTGCCTCACATGGGACTTCTGGGGCCAACGTCCTGACTTTC

size: few
V: TRBV7-2
J: TRBJ2-7
D: -
CDR3: CASSLGPGTFYEQYF
DNA: TGTGCCAGCAGCTTGGGTCCCGGGACTTTCTACGAGCAGTACTTC

size: -
V: TRBV7-2
J: TRBJ2-5
D: -
CDR3: CASSPPREETQYF
DNA: TGTGCCAGCAGCCCCCCCCGGGAAGAGACCCAGTACTTC

size: once
V: TRBV6-6
J: TRBJ2-1
D: -
CDR3: CAISPALYNEQFF
DNA: TGTGCCATCAGCCCCGCCCTCTACAATGAGCAGTTCTTC

size: -
V: TRBV9
J: TRBJ2-3
D: -
CDR3: CARSVRTGSTDTQYF
DNA: TGTGCCCGCAGCGTACGTACAGGGAGCACAGATACGCAGTATTTT

size: few
V: TRBV29-1
J: TRBJ2-7
D: TRBD2
CDR3: CSVGSSRGGEQYF
DNA: TGCAGCGTTGGCTCCAGCCGGGGGGGCGAGCAGTACTTC

size: -
V: TRBV5-5
J: TRBJ2-4
D: -
CDR3: CASSYTGPPKNIQYF
DNA: TGTGCCAGCAGTTACACAGGGCCCCCCAAAAACATTCAGTACTTC

size: -
V: TRBV6-6
J: TRBJ2-2
D: -
CDR3: CASRLGDGGTGELFF
DNA: TGTGCCAGCAGACTTGGGGACGGGGGAACCGGGGAGCTGTTTTTT

size: few
V: TRBV4-1
J: TRBJ2-7
D: -
CDR3: CASSRGESFTYEQYF
DNA: TGCGCCAGCAGCCGCGGGGAGTCTTTTACCTACGAGCAGTACTTC

size: few
V: TRBV13
J: TRBJ1-1
D: -
CDR3: CASSSRGDLNTEAFF
DNA: TGTGCCAGCAGCTCCCGAGGGGACTTGAACACTGAAGCTTTCTTT

size: few
V: TRBV10-3
J: TRBJ2-3
D: TRBD2
CDR3: CAIRPGLAGGTDTQYF
DNA: TGTGCCATCAGACCGGGACTAGCGGGAGGGACAGATACGCAGTATTTT

size: -
V: TRBV19
J: TRBJ1-5
D: -
CDR3: CASSSDSTYQPQHF
DNA: TGTGCCAGTAGTTCAGACAGCACTTATCAGCCCCAGCATTTT

size: -
V: TRBV6-1
J: TRBJ1-4
D: TRBD1
CDR3: CASSSDRANEKLFF
DNA: TGTGCCAGCAGTTCGGACAGGGCGAATGAAAAACTGTTTTTT

size: -
V: TRBV7-9
J: TRBJ1-2
D: TRBD1
CDR3: CASSETGAYGYTF
DNA: TGTGCCAGCAGCGAGACAGGGGCATATGGCTACACCTTC

size: few
V: TRBV7-9
J: TRBJ2-1
D: TRBD1
CDR3: CASSLEVLDREYNEQFF
DNA: TGTGCCAGCAGCTTAGAGGTCCTAGACAGGGAGTACAATGAGCAGTTCTTC

size: -
V: TRBV9
J: TRBJ2-3
D: -
CDR3: CASSGTVLWDTQYF
DNA: TGTGCCAGCAGCGGGACAGTTCTTTGGGATACGCAGTATTTT

size: -
V: TRBV27
J: TRBJ2-3
D: -
CDR3: CASSFALLGARTDTQYF
DNA: TGTGCCAGCAGTTTTGCTCTCCTGGGGGCTCGCACAGATACGCAGTATTTT